This TCR beta chain was documented in a study of STAT3 mutations in large granular lymphocyte leukemia. Study as a whole: Immunosuppressive therapy was given to more than half of T-LGLL patients.

Trimming cost V 4 bases and J 1 base; bases outside gene matches: 10. The CDR3 sequence is 16 residues long. Germline values: CDR1 MDHEN, CDR2 SYDVKM. Clones were read by immunoSEQ multiplex PCR, and TCRdb kept only the in-frame ones, dropping some. This sample carries roughly 17,000 clones, approximately 92% of them seen once, and the ten largest clones take roughly 46%. Overall study results and limits: Persisting codominant clonotypes may have hidden a small pathogenic clone. In T-cell large granular lymphocyte leukemia, about half of patients showed multiple immunodominant subclonotypes.

In regard to this clone: What it binds is not known.

This clonotype originated in a man aged 55-75 years with T-cell large granular lymphocyte leukemia. Some clones in this sample may be carry-over from other donors' samples. The sequenced material came from peripheral blood mononuclear cells. This chain connects TRBV28 to TRBJ2-7, with 7 nucleotides matching TRBD2. CDR3 amino acids: CASSSLGGSGSYEQYF. CDR3 in DNA: TGTGCCAGCAGTTCCCTGGGCGGGAGCGGTTCCTACGAGCAGTACTTC.